This record concerns one T cell receptor beta chain sequence. The CDR3 covers 16 residues. The junction had 9 bases not matched to a gene; V was cut back by 0 bases and J by 6 bases. Germline V CDR1 and CDR2: MNHEY, SVGAGI. These data are taken from a study of T-cell reconstitution after alpha-beta-depleted transplantation in children. Preparation of the TCRbeta library involved a method that used unique molecular identifiers. TCRdb itself ran the PCR reads through MiXCR, one entry per CDR3 protein. The sample has around 410,000 distinct CDR3 sequences; 9.5% to 13% are singletons. This sequence was found in a human donor who donated a stem cell graft to a child with acute myeloid leukemia. The genes are TRBV6-5 and TRBJ2-7, with 9 positions matching TRBD1. This sample comprised PBMCs from the stem cell graft donor, obtained from the stem cell graft. The CDR3 nucleotides read TGTGCCAGCAGTTACTCGAGGTCCGGGACAGGGAGCGAGCAGTACTTC. This encodes CASSYSRSGTGSEQYF.